What follows are 17 T cell receptor beta chains derived from one specimen sequenced in a study of blood T cell repertoires in COVID-19. Here immunoSEQ multiplex PCR was the method, and the copy in TCRdb shows in-frame clones only, minus some. This sample has 300,000 to 400,000 clones; 88% occur once, and the top ten carry roughly 1.2%. Material for sequencing was PBMCs or T cells enriched from blood (not recorded which). These receptors all stem from a woman aged 18-29 years who had recovered from COVID-19.

The rearrangement uses TRBV3-1 (or the pseudogene TRBV3-2) and TRBJ2-7; D possibly corresponds to TRBD1 (5 bases). This CDR3 contains 16 residues. Trimming removed 1 base from V and 0 bases from J, with 13 bases in between. Germline V lookup: CDR1 LGHDT, CDR2 YNNKEL (reference sequence). The DNA of the CDR3 is TGTGCCAGCAGCCAAGGTGCAGGGCCGCCCTCCTACGAGCAGTACTTC. It encodes CASSQGAGPPSYEQYF.

This chain uses TRBV3-1 (or the pseudogene TRBV3-2) with TRBJ1-3; maybe TRBD1 (6 bases). The CDR3 has 14 amino acids. Germline V gene lookup returns CDR1 LGHDT and CDR2 YNNKEL (reference sequence). V was cut by 5 bases and J by 4 bases, with 12 bases left in between. The CDR3 region is CASSTNRDGNTIYF. CDR3 nucleotides: TGTGCCAGCAGCACAAACAGGGACGGAAACACCATATATTTT.

V usage is TRBV9 and J usage is TRBJ2-3, with 7 bases identical to TRBD2. The trim removed 3 bases at V and 2 bases at J, leaving 9 bases unmatched. CDR1 and CDR2 from the germline V gene are SGDLS and YYNGEE. The CDR3 loop spans 16 amino acids. DNA for the CDR3: TGTGCCAGCAGCGCCTCGACCGGGACTACCACAGATACGCAGTATTTT. Its translation is CASSASTGTTTDTQYF.

The rearrangement links TRBV7-9 to TRBJ1-1; 7 positions match TRBD1. Germline loops: CDR1 SEHNR, CDR2 FQNEAQ (reference sequence). The length of the CDR3 is 15 residues. V gave up 5 bases and J gave up 5 bases; unmatched junction bases: 11. CDR3 amino acids: CASSAMGQLLTEAFF. The CDR3 DNA reads TGTGCCAGCAGCGCCATGGGACAGCTTTTAACTGAAGCTTTCTTT.

The V call is TRBV28, the J call TRBJ1-6; D might be TRBD1 (5 bases). V shed 3 bases and J shed 9 bases, with 18 bases lying between them. Looked up from germline, CDR1 is MDHEN and CDR2 is SYDVKM. The CDR3 runs to 16 residues. The CDR3 nucleotides read TGTGCCAGCAGTTTTAGTGTCGGGGGAAATACTTCACCCCTCCACTTT. Amino acids: CASSFSVGGNTSPLHF.

This clone was recorded once. The CDR3 region has the DNA TGTGCCAGTAGCCAGGACAGGGGGCGCGGCTACACCTTC. Protein product: CASSQDRGRGYTF. This chain uses TRBV19 with TRBJ1-2, with TRBD1 identical over 11 bases. After removal of 6 bases from V and 8 bases from J, the junction contained 5 bases not matched to a gene. This CDR3 contains 13 residues. In germline, CDR1 is LNHDA, CDR2 SQIVND (reference sequence).

About this clone itself: Here the CDR3 omits its conserved ending phenylalanine or tryptophan, so a read error is the likely source. No DNA is shown, since the ends of the CDR3 on it are uncertain; the CDR3 is the one TCRdb lists. This sequence joins TRBV2 and TRBJ2-4; the tabulated D call, TRBD2, remains unverified against the DNA. The CDR3 length is 12 residues, termini included. Germline V lookup: CDR1 SNHLY, CDR2 FYNNEI. CDR3 sequence: CASSEDTTPTSG.

This chain connects TRBV5-1 to TRBJ1-3; TRBD1 is a possible D gene (5 bases). Germline V gene lookup returns CDR1 SGHRS and CDR2 YFSETQ. CDR3 length equals 16 residues. The V gene lost 3 bases and the J gene lost 2 bases, with 15 bases spanning the gap. The CDR3 region has the DNA TGCGCCAGCAGCTCCGACACAGGAGGGACTGGAAACACCATATATTTT. Translation gives CASSSDTGGTGNTIYF.

The chain is built from TRBV28 and TRBJ1-2; 7 nucleotides line up with TRBD1. This CDR3 spans 14 amino acids. J lost 8 bases, V lost 2 bases, and 8 bases had no gene match. CDR1 is MDHEN and CDR2 is SYDVKM in the germline V gene. This CDR3 is CASSLADRDRGYTF. CDR3 DNA: TGTGCCAGCAGTTTAGCCGACAGGGATCGGGGCTACACCTTC.

The V and J genes are TRBV2 and TRBJ2-3; D not certain. Germline CDR1 is SNHLY and CDR2 is FYNNEI. V was trimmed by 7 bases and J by 2 bases, leaving 7 bases between them. The CDR3 runs 12 residues. The CDR3 nucleotides are TGTGCCAGCAACAGATTCACAGATACGCAGTATTTT. It translates to CASNRFTDTQYF.

The V call is TRBV6-4, the J call TRBJ2-3; D is unresolved. In germline, CDR1 is MRHNA, CDR2 SNTAGT. This CDR3 spans 16 amino acids. The V gene lost 0 bases and the J gene lost 3 bases, with 13 bases spanning the gap. The CDR3 reads CASSDSNLFPTDTQYF. CDR3 in DNA: TGTGCCAGCAGTGACTCGAATCTATTCCCTACAGATACGCAGTATTTT.

The CDR3 DNA sequence: TGTGCCAGCAACCCACAGGGAGCCTCCTACAATGAGCAGTTCTTC. It specifies CASNPQGASYNEQFF. The chain combines TRBV6-5 with TRBJ2-1; a possible D gene is TRBD1 (6 bases). This CDR3 is built from 15 residues. Trimming pared 7 bases from V and 0 bases from J, leaving 13 bases between. Germline V gene lookup returns CDR1 MNHEY and CDR2 SVGAGI.

For this clone: The same CDR3 can be traced to other DNA sequences in this sample. The chain is built from TRBV2 and TRBJ1-1; 7 nucleotides line up with TRBD1. The CDR3 has 13 amino acids. CDR1 and CDR2 (germline): SNHLY, FYNNEI. V gave up 4 bases and J gave up 4 bases; unmatched junction bases: 3. CDR3 sequence: CASSGQGGTEAFF. CDR3 in DNA: TGTGCCAGCAGTGGACAGGGCGGCACTGAAGCTTTCTTT.

This chain connects TRBV5-1 to TRBJ2-6, with 9 bases matching TRBD1. V shed 5 bases, J shed 2 bases, and the junction held 8 bases outside the gene matches. This CDR3 comprises 17 residues. The V gene's germline CDR1 is SGHRS and CDR2 YFSETQ. The CDR3 DNA sequence: TGCGCCAGCAGGGAGGGACAGGGAAAGACTGGGGCCAACGTCCTGACTTTC. As protein: CASREGQGKTGANVLTF.

CDR3: CAWSVQGAYTEAFF. The CDR3 DNA follows: TGTGCCTGGAGTGTCCAGGGGGCATACACTGAAGCTTTCTTT. The chain couples TRBV30 to TRBJ1-1; 8 bases are a match to TRBD1. Trimming at V came to 0 bases and at J to 3 bases, leaving 3 bases not matched to a gene. Germline CDR1 reads GTSNPN; CDR2 reads SVGIG (reference sequence). The CDR3 spans 14 residues.

This clone was counted between two and nine times. In DNA form, the CDR3 reads TGTGCCAGCAGTATCAGACAGGAGAGAAGGGAAAAACTGTTTTTT. This translates into CASSIRQERREKLFF. This chain joins TRBV28 and TRBJ1-4; weak D call: TRBD1 (6 bases). This CDR3 has 15 residues. Germline assignment: CDR1 MDHEN and CDR2 SYDVKM. Trimming stripped 5 bases from V and 8 bases from J, with 18 bases between.

The gene calls are TRBV20-1 and TRBJ1-6; tentatively, D is TRBD1 (6 bases). This CDR3 is 16 amino acids long. Per germline, CDR1 DFQATT and CDR2 SNEGSKA (reference sequence). V was trimmed by 3 bases and J by 4 bases, leaving 16 bases between them. For the CDR3, the DNA is TGCAGTGCTAGTAGGGGTGCACAGGGTTATAATTCACCCCTCCACTTT. Its protein is CSASRGAQGYNSPLHF.